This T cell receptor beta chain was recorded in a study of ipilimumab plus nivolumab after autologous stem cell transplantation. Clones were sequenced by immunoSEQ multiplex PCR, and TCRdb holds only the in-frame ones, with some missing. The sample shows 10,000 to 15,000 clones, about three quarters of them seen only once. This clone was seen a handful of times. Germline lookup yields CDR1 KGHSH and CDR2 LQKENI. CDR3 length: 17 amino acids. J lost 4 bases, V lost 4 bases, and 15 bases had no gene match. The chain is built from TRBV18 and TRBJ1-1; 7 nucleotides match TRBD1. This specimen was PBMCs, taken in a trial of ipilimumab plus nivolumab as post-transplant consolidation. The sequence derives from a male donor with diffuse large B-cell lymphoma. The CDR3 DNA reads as TGTGCCAGCTCACTAAAAGGGAGAAGGGGGCAGGTCACTGAAGCTTTCTTT. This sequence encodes CASSLKGRRGQVTEAFF. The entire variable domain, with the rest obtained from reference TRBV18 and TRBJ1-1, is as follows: NAGVMQNPRHLVRRRGQEARLRCSPMKGHSHVYWYRQLPEEGLKFMVYLQKENIIDESGMPKERFSAEFPKEGPSILRIQQVVRGDSAAYFCASSLKGRRGQVTEAFFGQGTRLTVV.